The 12 T cell receptor beta chains in this list originate from one sample, sequenced in a study of T cell responses to AZD1222 COVID-19 vaccine. Method: immunoSEQ multiplex PCR; TCRdb's copy keeps in-frame clones and lacks some. Found here are 250,000 to 300,000 clones, approximately 94% of them singletons; the top ten hold 0.55%. The specimen was peripheral blood, collected 28 days after the second AZD1222 dose. These receptors were obtained from an adult who received the AZD1222 COVID-19 vaccine.

Only one count was recorded for this clone. The chain has TRBV30 and TRBJ2-3; no reliable D call. Per the germline V gene, CDR1 is GTSNPN and CDR2 is SVGIG (reference sequence). The CDR3 length is 13 residues. Trimming stripped 6 bases from V and 6 bases from J, with 16 bases between. CDR3 region: CACGGPERDTQYF. CDR3 coding DNA: TGTGCCTGTGGCGGACCGGAGAGGGATACGCAGTATTTT.

This rearrangement joins TRBV2 to TRBJ2-7; no reliable D call. This CDR3 is 12 amino acids long. The V and J ends lost 4 bases and 6 bases respectively, with 10 bases between them. The V gene's germline CDR1 is SNHLY and CDR2 FYNNEI. The CDR3 coding sequence is TGTGCCAGCAGTGGCGACCTTCGCGAGCAGTACTTC. Residues: CASSGDLREQYF. Based on the CDR3 plus reference TRBV2 and TRBJ2-7, the full variable domain is EPEVTQTPSHQVTQMGQEVILRCVPISNHLYFYWYRQILGQKVEFLVSFYNNEISEKSEIFDDQFSVERPDGSNFTLKIRSTKLEDSAMYFCASSGDLREQYFGPGTRLTVT.

V is TRBV25-1 and J is TRBJ2-3; D is ambiguous. The germline V and J ends were trimmed by 7 bases and 7 bases, with 9 bases remaining between them. The CDR3 loop spans 11 amino acids. Germline CDR1 MGHDK, CDR2 SYGVNS. CDR3 nucleotide sequence: TGTGCCAGCACCGATCGTAATACGCAGTATTTT. As protein: CASTDRNTQYF.

This clone was picked up one time. The CDR3 bases are TGTGCCAGCAGCTTGGGGGGACTAGCGATTAGCTACGAGCAGTACTTC. This sequence encodes CASSLGGLAISYEQYF. The rearrangement links TRBV5-8 to TRBJ2-7, with TRBD2 matching 10 bases. Germline-derived CDR1 and CDR2 are SGHTS and YDEGEE. The V and J ends lost 0 bases and 3 bases, in that order; junction bases with no gene match: 6. CDR3 length equals 16 residues.

V is TRBV23-1 and J is TRBJ2-7; TRBD1 might be the D (6 bases). TRBV23-1 is reported as an ORF; its role is uncertain. Deletions cut 3 bases from V and 1 base from J, with 13 bases between. The CDR3 sequence is 15 residues long. CDR3 bases: TGCGCCAGCAGTCAGCCCGGACAGCTATCCTACGAGCAGTACTTC. Translation: CASSQPGQLSYEQYF.

This sequence joins TRBV5-4 and TRBJ1-2; a possible D gene is TRBD1 (6 bases). The CDR3 is 16 amino acids. Germline lookup yields CDR1 SGHNT and CDR2 YYREEE (reference sequence). V was clipped by 5 bases and J by 5 bases, with 22 bases between them. The CDR3 region is CASRPRGGEEKYGYTF. The CDR3 DNA reads as TGTGCCAGCAGGCCGAGGGGGGGCGAGGAGAAGTATGGCTACACCTTC. Based on the CDR3 plus reference TRBV5-4 and TRBJ1-2, the full variable domain is ETGVTQSPTHLIKTRGQQVTLRCSSQSGHNTVSWYQQALGQGPQFIFQYYREEENGRGNFPPRFSGLQFPNYSSELNVNALELDDSALYLCASRPRGGEEKYGYTFGSGTRLTVV.

The chain is built from TRBV14 and TRBJ2-5, with 12 positions matching TRBD2. CDR1 is SGHDN and CDR2 is FVKESK in the germline V gene. The length of the CDR3 is 16 residues. Trimming removed 4 bases from V and 4 bases from J; junction bases left unmatched: 7. The CDR3 DNA follows: TGTGCCAGCAGCCCGGTCCGGGGACTAGCGGGAGAGACCCAGTACTTC. This sequence encodes CASSPVRGLAGETQYF.

The chain is built from TRBV7-6 and TRBJ2-7; D uncertain. CDR3 length: 15 amino acids. The germline V gene has CDR1 SGHVS and CDR2 FNYEAQ. With 1 base removed from V and 5 bases from J, the gap between germline ends came to 15 bases. The CDR3 reads CASSLGSPRRNEQYF. In DNA form, the CDR3 reads TGTGCCAGCAGCTTAGGCTCGCCGAGGCGGAACGAGCAGTACTTC.

The CDR3: CASSLGTANTGELFF. The CDR3 DNA reads as TGCGCCAGCAGCTTGGGGACAGCGAACACCGGGGAGCTGTTTTTT. V usage is TRBV5-1 and J usage is TRBJ2-2; D perhaps matches TRBD1 (6 bases). This CDR3 region has 15 residues. V lost 0 bases and J 0 bases, leaving 6 bases between the germline ends. The germline V gene has CDR1 SGHRS and CDR2 YFSETQ.

The CDR3 sequence: CASSLTEATNEKLFF. In DNA, the CDR3 is TGTGCCAGCAGCTTGACAGAAGCAACTAATGAAAAACTGTTTTTT. The J gene is TRBJ1-4, the V gene TRBV7-9; perhaps TRBD1 as D (5 bases). There are 15 residues in the CDR3. Germline loops: CDR1 SEHNR, CDR2 FQNEAQ (reference sequence). V was pared by 3 bases and J by 0 bases, with 8 bases between.

The rearrangement uses TRBV5-1 and TRBJ2-2; 9 positions agree with TRBD1. The CDR3 loop spans 16 amino acids. V was pared by 4 bases and J by 7 bases, with 11 bases of the junction left unmatched. The germline V gene has CDR1 SGHRS and CDR2 YFSETQ. In DNA form, the CDR3 reads TGCGCCAGCAGCCCAGGTACAGGGGGCGCAAGCGGGGAGCTGTTTTTT. Translated: CASSPGTGGASGELFF.

The chain uses TRBV5-1 and TRBJ2-2, with D uncertain. CDR1 is SGHRS, CDR2 YFSETQ, per germline. The germline V and J ends were trimmed by 2 bases and 5 bases, with 10 bases remaining between them. This CDR3 is 14 amino acids long. CDR3: CASSLGIQTGELFF. In DNA, the CDR3 is TGCGCCAGCAGCTTAGGCATTCAAACCGGGGAGCTGTTTTTT.